The 27 T cell receptor beta chains below all came from one sample that was sequenced in a study of T-cell reconstitution after alpha-beta-depleted transplantation in children (dated by TCRdb to the mid-2010s). Library generation was performed with PCR. Sequencing instrument: Illumina HiSeq 2500. Molecular barcoding was employed in the preparation of TCR libraries, with unique molecular identifiers being used to normalize TCRbeta repertoire quantification. Using fastp trimming at Q25 and MiXCR clonotype assembly, TCRdb reanalyzed the public sequencing data and kept in-frame beta chains. A single entry per CDR3 protein holds the most common genes and DNA from its merged rows. Recorded for this sample are 70,000 to 100,000 distinct CDR3 sequences; more than 10% of them occurred a single time. Roughly 13% of the sample is taken by the ten largest. The material was PBMCs from the stem cell graft donor, obtained from the stem cell graft. The receptors derive from a human donor who donated a stem cell graft to a child with inherited bone marrow failure.

This clonotype was found many times. The rearrangement links TRBV5-1 to TRBJ1-1, with D hard to call. Trimming took off 2 bases at V and 4 bases at J, with 9 bases between the two ends. The CDR3 has 13 amino acids. Germline CDR1 and CDR2: SGHRS and YFSETQ. CDR3 sequence reads: CASSLEFSTEAFF. The CDR3 DNA sequence: TGCGCCAGCAGCTTAGAGTTTTCCACTGAAGCTTTCTTT.

This clonotype was recorded at least ten times. The genes are TRBV9 and TRBJ2-4, with D perhaps TRBD2 (5 bases). The CDR3 is 16 residues long. V was cut by 0 bases and J by 6 bases, with 16 bases left in between. Germline V gene sequence: CDR1 SGDLS, CDR2 YYNGEE. The CDR3, as DNA: TGTGCCAGCAGCGTAGGCCTAGCTGACGAGAGAAACATTCAGTACTTC. It translates to CASSVGLADERNIQYF.

This clonotype has more than one count but fewer than ten. The rearrangement links TRBV28 to TRBJ2-2; TRBD1 aligns across 7 bases. The CDR3 loop spans 16 amino acids. CDR1 and CDR2 (germline): MDHEN, SYDVKM. V was clipped by 3 bases and J by 3 bases; unmatched bases: 7. Here the CDR3 reads CASSFADRVDTGELFF. Written as DNA, the CDR3 is TGTGCCAGCAGTTTCGCAGACAGGGTGGACACCGGGGAGCTGTTTTTT.

This clonotype was found many times. The chain couples TRBV29-1 to TRBJ2-5, with TRBD1 matching 10 bases. The V gene's germline CDR1 is SQVTM and CDR2 ANQGSEA. The V gene end was trimmed by 4 bases and the J gene end by 1 base; junction bases not matched to a gene: 3. The CDR3 contains 14 residues. CDR3 coding DNA: TGCAGCGTTGGGGACAGGGGAGCCCAAGAGACCCAGTACTTC. Translating gives CSVGDRGAQETQYF.

The chain is built from TRBV6-2 or TRBV6-3 and TRBJ1-2; 10 bases are a match to TRBD1. The CDR3 runs to 16 residues. CDR1 and CDR2 (germline): MNHEY, SVGEGT. The ends lost 7 bases at V and 3 bases at J; junction bases unmatched: 11. As DNA, the CDR3 is TGTGCCAGCAAATCTCGACAGGGGGCGCGTGACTATGGCTACACCTTC. It codes for CASKSRQGARDYGYTF.

In this sample, this clonotype turned up many times. V and J are TRBV24-1 and TRBJ2-1; D unresolved. CDR1 KGHDR and CDR2 SFDVKD come from the germline V gene. The CDR3 covers 15 residues. Trimming removed 4 bases from V and 8 bases from J, with 17 bases in between. CDR3 sequence (DNA): TGTGCCACCAGTGAACCCCGGGCCCCGGCCGATGAGCAGTTCTTC. It specifies CATSEPRAPADEQFF.

This clonotype was recorded at least ten times. The rearrangement links TRBV7-2 to TRBJ2-4, with 9 bases lining up with TRBD1. V lost 1 base and J lost 0; bases outside the gene matches: 22. The CDR3 loop spans 23 amino acids. Germline CDR1 SGHTA, CDR2 FQGNSA. The CDR3 DNA reads TGTGCCAGCAGCTTAGGCAGGTGTCAGACCGGGACAGGGTTCCCACTAGCCAAAAACATTCAGTACTTC. It encodes CASSLGRCQTGTGFPLAKNIQYF.

This clonotype has a count of ten or more. J is TRBJ2-3 and V is TRBV7-2; D ambiguous. Germline assignment: CDR1 SGHTA and CDR2 FQGNSA. Trimming shortened V by 4 bases and J by 0 bases, and 11 bases separated the two germline ends. The CDR3 contains 15 residues. The CDR3 sequence: CASSSPRGSTDTQYF. CDR3 nucleotide sequence: TGTGCCAGCAGCTCGCCGAGAGGAAGCACAGATACGCAGTATTTT.

This clonotype was seen more than once but under ten times. V is TRBV7-2 and J is TRBJ2-5; 9 bases line up with TRBD2. Germline CDR1 and CDR2: SGHTA and FQGNSA. CDR3 length equals 15 residues. V lost 1 base and J lost 3; bases outside the gene matches: 3. The CDR3 bases are TGTGCCAGCAGCTTAGTGGCGGGAGGGGAAGAGACCCAGTACTTC. It specifies CASSLVAGGEETQYF.

V and J are TRBV5-1 and TRBJ1-4; no clear D gene. The CDR3 contains 14 residues. In germline, CDR1 is SGHRS, CDR2 YFSETQ. Trimming removed 3 bases from V and 8 bases from J, with 14 bases in between. The CDR3 is CASSSIPGSEKLFF. CDR3 nucleotides: TGCGCCAGCAGCTCCATCCCGGGGTCGGAAAAACTGTTTTTT.

Only a few counts were recorded for this clonotype. The genes are TRBV29-1 and TRBJ1-4; D not resolved. The germline V gene has CDR1 SQVTM and CDR2 ANQGSEA. Trimming removed 2 bases from V and 8 bases from J, with 6 bases in between. The CDR3 spans 11 residues. The CDR3 is CSVENWEKLFF. In nucleotides, the CDR3 is TGCAGCGTTGAAAACTGGGAAAAACTGTTTTTT.

This clonotype was counted ten times or more. This chain joins TRBV4-3 and TRBJ2-3, with 14 bases fitting TRBD2. V trimming: 1 base; J trimming: 6 bases; junction bases outside the gene matches: 0. Looked up from germline, CDR1 is LGHNA and CDR2 is YSLEER. There are 15 residues in the CDR3. The CDR3 here is CASSQGTSGRDTQYF. Here the CDR3 DNA reads TGCGCCAGCAGCCAAGGGACTAGCGGGAGGGATACGCAGTATTTT.

The CDR3 protein is CASSSRGGDRGDEQYF. The CDR3 nucleotides are TGTGCCAGCAGTTCCCGGGGGGGGGACAGGGGGGACGAGCAGTACTTC. The chain carries TRBV28 and TRBJ2-7, with 11 bases matching TRBD1. The CDR3 is 16 residues long. V dropped 4 bases and J dropped 5; count of bases not matched to a gene: 10. Germline V gene lookup returns CDR1 MDHEN and CDR2 SYDVKM.

This clonotype has a count of ten or more. The V and J genes are TRBV4-2 and TRBJ1-3; D might be TRBD1 (6 bases). This CDR3 contains 16 residues. The V gene's germline CDR1 is LGHNA and CDR2 YNFKEQ. Trimming took off 6 bases at V and 4 bases at J, with 19 bases between the two ends. The CDR3 spells CASSQRGQNLGNTIYF. The DNA for the CDR3 is TGTGCCAGCAGTCAGCGGGGACAAAACCTGGGAAACACCATATATTTT.

This clonotype was detected ten times or more. This sequence joins TRBV5-1 and TRBJ2-7; 11 bases fit TRBD1. Germline-derived CDR1 and CDR2 are SGHRS and YFSETQ. CDR3 length: 12 amino acids. The V and J ends lost 6 bases and 5 bases, in that order; junction bases with no gene match: 1. The DNA of the CDR3 is TGCGCCAGCAAGGGACAGGGGGACGAGCAGTACTTC. Translating it yields CASKGQGDEQYF.

This clonotype was seen ten or more times. This rearrangement joins TRBV7-2 to TRBJ1-2, with D perhaps matching TRBD1 (6 bases). Germline loops: CDR1 SGHTA, CDR2 FQGNSA. V gave up 6 bases and J gave up 2 bases, with 13 bases separating them. The CDR3 extends over 14 amino acids. The chain's CDR3 is CASRGGRGNYGYTF. CDR3 bases: TGTGCCAGCAGGGGGGGCAGAGGCAACTATGGCTACACCTTC.

This clonotype was seen repeatedly, ten times or more. The rearrangement joins TRBV5-4 to TRBJ2-5; D unresolved. Germline V gene lookup returns CDR1 SGHNT and CDR2 YYREEE (reference sequence). V lost 0 bases, J lost 3 bases, and 9 bases lay in between. The CDR3 extends over 14 amino acids. The CDR3 DNA is TGTGCCAGCAGCTTGGGGGCAGAGAAAGAGACCCAGTACTTC. Translated, it gives CASSLGAEKETQYF.

This clonotype was recorded at least ten times. V is TRBV18 and J is TRBJ1-2; D is ambiguous. The CDR3 is 14 amino acids. CDR1 KGHSH and CDR2 LQKENI come from the germline V gene. V was pared by 1 base and J by 6 bases, with 12 bases between. This chain's CDR3 is CASSPQGFEDGYTF. CDR3 bases: TGTGCCAGCTCACCACAGGGTTTTGAAGATGGCTACACCTTC.

This clonotype showed up many times. This chain's CDR3 is CSARDRTSGNTDTQYF. The CDR3 DNA is TGCAGTGCTAGAGATCGGACTAGCGGGAACACAGATACGCAGTATTTT. V and J are TRBV20-1 and TRBJ2-3, with 12 bases matching TRBD2. The germline V gene has CDR1 DFQATT and CDR2 SNEGSKA (reference sequence). Unmatched junction bases numbered 3, after V lost 0 bases and J lost 2 bases. This CDR3 region has 16 residues.

This clonotype has a count of ten or more. The chain has TRBV28 and TRBJ2-7; D may be TRBD1 (5 bases). Germline V lookup: CDR1 MDHEN, CDR2 SYDVKM. Between the trimmed V and J ends, which lost 6 bases and 1 base, there was a span of 13 bases. CDR3 size: 14 residues. The CDR3 sequence: CASRITGDSYEQYF. The CDR3 region has the DNA TGTGCCAGCAGGATTACAGGTGATTCCTACGAGCAGTACTTC.

The chain joins TRBV5-4 to TRBJ1-1, with D hard to call. Per germline, CDR1 SGHNT and CDR2 YYREEE (reference sequence). CDR3 length: 14 amino acids. V was pared by 4 bases and J by 0 bases, with 10 bases between. The CDR3 is CASSAMGVNTEAFF. The CDR3 DNA reads as TGTGCCAGCAGCGCGATGGGCGTGAACACTGAAGCTTTCTTT.

This clonotype came up many times. The chain has TRBV28 and TRBJ1-5; a weak D match, TRBD1 (5 bases). Germline assignment: CDR1 MDHEN and CDR2 SYDVKM. The CDR3 contains 14 residues. With 4 bases removed from V and 4 bases from J, the gap between germline ends came to 11 bases. The CDR3 coding sequence is TGTGCCAGCAGTTCCCTTGGGGGAAATCAGCCCCAGCATTTT. This codes for CASSSLGGNQPQHF.

This clonotype was observed many times. The V gene is TRBV7-8, the J gene TRBJ2-7; 7 bases fit TRBD2. This CDR3 has 15 amino acids. Germline-derived CDR1 and CDR2 are SGHVS and FQNEAQ. The V gene end was trimmed by 5 bases and the J gene end by 5 bases; junction bases not matched to a gene: 12. CDR3 region: CASSRVAGAPDEQYF. For the CDR3, the DNA is TGTGCCAGCAGCCGTGTAGCGGGCGCTCCGGACGAGCAGTACTTC.

At least ten counts were recorded for this clonotype. The chain carries TRBV27 and TRBJ2-7, with D possibly TRBD2 on 5 matching bases. There are 14 residues in the CDR3. CDR1 and CDR2 from the germline V gene are MNHEY and SMNVEV (reference sequence). With 1 base removed from V and 3 bases from J, the gap between germline ends came to 10 bases. CDR3 loop: CASSLYAGNYEQYF. Here the CDR3 DNA reads TGTGCCAGCAGTTTATATGCCGGGAACTACGAGCAGTACTTC.

This clonotype was seen ten or more times. The chain employs TRBV5-1 and TRBJ2-5, with TRBD2 matching 13 bases. In germline, CDR1 is SGHRS, CDR2 YFSETQ. The CDR3 is 17 amino acids. Trimming at V came to 0 bases and at J to 1 base, leaving 3 bases not matched to a gene. CDR3 loop: CASSLGRTSGSQETQYF. CDR3 coding DNA: TGCGCCAGCAGCTTGGGTCGGACTAGCGGGAGCCAAGAGACCCAGTACTTC.

In its sample, this clonotype was seen many times. The chain joins TRBV28 to TRBJ2-7; possibly TRBD2 for D (7 bases). The germline V gene encodes CDR1 MDHEN and CDR2 SYDVKM. The CDR3 sequence is 12 residues long. V lost 5 bases and J 8 bases, leaving 13 bases between the germline ends. The CDR3 loop reads CASSPLGGQQYF. The CDR3 DNA sequence: TGTGCCAGCAGTCCCCTCGGGGGGCAGCAGTACTTC.

The CDR3: CASSRAGRTDTQYF. CDR3 bases: TGTGCCAGCAGCAGAGCAGGGAGAACAGATACGCAGTATTTT. The chain joins TRBV7-6 to TRBJ2-3; tentatively, D is TRBD1 or TRBD2 (5 bases each). V was trimmed by 5 bases and J by 3 bases, leaving 12 bases between them. CDR3 length equals 14 residues. Per the germline V gene, CDR1 is SGHVS and CDR2 is FNYEAQ.